Following are 12 T cell receptor beta chains from one sample sequenced in a study of blood T cell repertoires in COVID-19. TCRdb's copy holds only in-frame clones and misses some; the assay was immunoSEQ multiplex PCR. Among 90,000 to 120,000 clones listed, 70% to 90% were seen once. The sample consisted of peripheral blood. The receptors stem from a man aged 45-65 years with active or convalescent COVID-19.

The rearrangement links TRBV7-2 to TRBJ2-3; D possibly corresponds to TRBD2 (6 bases). V shed 2 bases and J shed 5 bases, with 11 bases lying between them. The CDR3 loop spans 14 amino acids. Germline lookup yields CDR1 SGHTA and CDR2 FQGNSA. As DNA, the CDR3 is TGTGCCAGCAGCTTACTGGCGGGGAGAGATACGCAGTATTTT. Its translation is CASSLLAGRDTQYF. The full variable domain, in which reference TRBV7-2 and TRBJ2-3 provide the parts outside the CDR3, is GAGVSQSPSNKVTEKGKDVELRCDPISGHTALYWYRQSLGQGLEFLIYFQGNSAPDKSGLPSDRFSAERTGGSVSTLTIQRTQQEDSAVYLCASSLLAGRDTQYFGPGTRLTVL.

The V and J genes are TRBV10-3 and TRBJ2-4, with D possibly TRBD1 on 5 matching bases. Germline V lookup: CDR1 ENHRY, CDR2 SYGVKD. CDR3 length: 16 residues. The V end was cut by 6 bases, the J end by 0 bases, with 15 bases between. The CDR3 is CAISPGAMGAKNIQYF. CDR3 nucleotide sequence: TGTGCCATCAGCCCTGGGGCGATGGGAGCCAAAAACATTCAGTACTTC.

The chain is built from TRBV30 and TRBJ1-3; weak D call: TRBD1 (6 bases). The CDR3 is 15 amino acids. V was pared by 8 bases and J by 0 bases, with 17 bases between. Germline V gene data show CDR1 as GTSNPN and CDR2 as SVGIG (reference sequence). The CDR3 reads CALRRQVLSGNTIYF. The DNA for the CDR3 is TGTGCCCTAAGGAGACAGGTTCTCTCTGGAAACACCATATATTTT.

The gene calls are TRBV28 and TRBJ1-2; D is unresolved. This CDR3 region has 13 residues. V was trimmed by 5 bases and J by 4 bases, leaving 11 bases between them. Germline V gives CDR1 MDHEN, CDR2 SYDVKM. The CDR3 nucleotides read TGTGCCAGCAGTCCAGGTGGTAGCTATGGCTACACCTTC. Protein: CASSPGGSYGYTF.

The V call is TRBV15, the J call TRBJ2-6; weak D call: TRBD2 (6 bases). The CDR3 loop spans 16 amino acids. Trimming shortened V by 8 bases and J by 0 bases, and 14 bases separated the two germline ends. In germline, CDR1 is LNHNV, CDR2 YYDKDF (reference sequence). The DNA of the CDR3 is TGTGCCACCGCGGGACGGCGGGTCTCTGGGGCCAACGTCCTGACTTTC. As protein: CATAGRRVSGANVLTF.

This chain connects TRBV27 to TRBJ2-3, with 11 bases that match TRBD2. CDR3 length: 16 amino acids. Germline loops: CDR1 MNHEY, CDR2 SMNVEV (reference sequence). The J segment lost 4 bases and the V segment lost 2 bases, leaving 5 bases of the junction unmatched. Written as DNA, the CDR3 is TGTGCCAGCAGTTTAGCCCTAGCGGGAGGTTCAGATACGCAGTATTTT. Its translation is CASSLALAGGSDTQYF.

DNA of the CDR3: TGCGCCAGCGCACCCATTCTAGCGGTCTTCACAGATACGCAGTATTTT. Its protein product is CASAPILAVFTDTQYF. This chain connects TRBV4-1 to TRBJ2-3; 7 bases agree with TRBD2. From germline, CDR1 is MGHRA and CDR2 YSYEKL. V lost 8 bases and J lost 2; bases outside the gene matches: 13. The CDR3 sequence is 16 residues long.

This clone was detected only a few times. V is TRBV4-1 and J is TRBJ2-1; 8 nucleotides line up with TRBD1. The germline V gene encodes CDR1 MGHRA and CDR2 YSYEKL. V lost 4 bases, J lost 5 bases, and 7 bases stayed unmatched. The CDR3 covers 15 residues. This CDR3 is CASSPWTGINNEQFF. The DNA for the CDR3 is TGCGCCAGCAGCCCTTGGACAGGGATAAACAATGAGCAGTTCTTC.

This chain connects TRBV19 to TRBJ2-1; no definite D call. V lost 7 bases, J lost 3 bases, and 19 bases lay in between. There are 16 residues in the CDR3. Germline CDR1 LNHDA, CDR2 SQIVND (reference sequence). CDR3 region: CASNDRRLSHYNEQFF. CDR3 coding DNA: TGTGCCAGTAATGACCGCAGGCTCTCCCACTACAATGAGCAGTTCTTC. Using reference TRBV19 and TRBJ2-1 for the parts outside the CDR3, the full variable domain is DGGITQSPKYLFRKEGQNVTLSCEQNLNHDAMYWYRQDPGQGLRLIYYSQIVNDFQKGDIAEGYSVSREKKESFPLTVTSAQKNPTAFYLCASNDRRLSHYNEQFFGPGTRLTVL.

The rearrangement joins TRBV9 to TRBJ2-1, with D maybe TRBD2 (6 bases). The germline gives CDR1 SGDLS, CDR2 YYNGEE. This CDR3 region has 14 residues. Trimming took 4 bases from V and 6 from J, leaving 14 bases between them. CDR3 nucleotides: TGTGCCAGCAGCCCAACCCTAGCGCTCAATGAGCAGTTCTTC. Its translation: CASSPTLALNEQFF.

This clone has only a few counts. V is TRBV5-6 and J is TRBJ1-2, with D unresolved. V was clipped by 0 bases and J by 4 bases, with 10 bases between them. CDR1 is SGHDT and CDR2 is YYEEEE in the germline V gene. The CDR3 runs 14 residues. The DNA for the CDR3 is TGTGCCAGCAGCTTGGGGGCCGTGGGCTATGGCTACACCTTC. It is translated as CASSLGAVGYGYTF.

A single count supports this clone. V gene TRBV28 combines with J gene TRBJ2-2, with TRBD1 matching over 8 bases. This CDR3 has 15 amino acids. The V gene end was trimmed by 6 bases and the J gene end by 5 bases; junction bases not matched to a gene: 8. CDR1 MDHEN and CDR2 SYDVKM come from the germline V gene. Written as DNA, the CDR3 is TGTGCCAGCAGCGTGTCTGGACAGGGAACCGGGGAGCTGTTTTTT. Amino acid sequence: CASSVSGQGTGELFF.